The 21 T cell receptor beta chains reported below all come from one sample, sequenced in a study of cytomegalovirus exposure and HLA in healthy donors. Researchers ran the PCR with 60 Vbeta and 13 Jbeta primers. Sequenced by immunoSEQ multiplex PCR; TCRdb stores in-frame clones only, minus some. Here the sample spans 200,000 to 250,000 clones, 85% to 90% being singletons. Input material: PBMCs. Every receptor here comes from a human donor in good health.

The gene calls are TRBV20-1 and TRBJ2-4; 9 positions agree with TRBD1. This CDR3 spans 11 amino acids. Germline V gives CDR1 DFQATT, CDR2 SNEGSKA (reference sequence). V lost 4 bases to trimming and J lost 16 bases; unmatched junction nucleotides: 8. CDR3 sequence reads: CSAIYRDRDYF. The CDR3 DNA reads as TGCAGTGCTATATACCGGGACAGGGATTACTTC.

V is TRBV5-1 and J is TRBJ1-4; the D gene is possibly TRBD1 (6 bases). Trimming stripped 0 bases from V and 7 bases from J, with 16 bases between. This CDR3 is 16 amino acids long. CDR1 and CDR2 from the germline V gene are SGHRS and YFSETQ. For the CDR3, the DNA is TGCGCCAGCAGCTTGGGCCGGGCAGGGGTCGGTGAAAAACTGTTTTTT. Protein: CASSLGRAGVGEKLFF.

CDR3 DNA sequence: TGTGCCAGCAGTTACTCCGCACGGGGAACTGAAGCTTTCTTT. As protein: CASSYSARGTEAFF. The rearrangement uses TRBV6-6 and TRBJ1-1; D is undetermined. Per the germline V gene, CDR1 is MNHNY and CDR2 is SVGAGI (reference sequence). CDR3 size: 14 residues. The ends were cut back, 0 bases at V and 5 bases at J, with 10 bases in the middle.

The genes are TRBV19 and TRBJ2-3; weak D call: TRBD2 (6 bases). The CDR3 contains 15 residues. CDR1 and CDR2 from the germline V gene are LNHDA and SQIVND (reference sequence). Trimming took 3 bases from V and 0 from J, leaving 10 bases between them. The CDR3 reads CASSISGPSTDTQYF. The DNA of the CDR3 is TGTGCCAGTAGTATTAGCGGACCTAGCACAGATACGCAGTATTTT.

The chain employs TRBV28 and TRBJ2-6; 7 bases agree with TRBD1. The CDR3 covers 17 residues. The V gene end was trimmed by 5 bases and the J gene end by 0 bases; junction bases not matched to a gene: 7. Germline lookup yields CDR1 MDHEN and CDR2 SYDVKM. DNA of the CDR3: TGTGCCAGCAGTCCGTGGGACAGCAGCTCTGGGGCCAACGTCCTGACTTTC. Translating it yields CASSPWDSSSGANVLTF. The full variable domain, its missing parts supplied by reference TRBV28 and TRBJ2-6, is DVKVTQSSRYLVKRTGEKVFLECVQDMDHENMFWYRQDPGLGLRLIYFSYDVKMKEKGDIPEGYSVSREKKERFSLILESASTNQTSMYLCASSPWDSSSGANVLTFGAGSRLTVL.

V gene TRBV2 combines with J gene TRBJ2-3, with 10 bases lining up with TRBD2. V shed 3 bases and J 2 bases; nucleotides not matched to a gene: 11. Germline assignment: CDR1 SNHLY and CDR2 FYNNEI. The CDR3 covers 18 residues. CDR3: CASSEGVLAGVITDTQYF. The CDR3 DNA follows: TGTGCCAGCAGTGAGGGTGTCCTAGCGGGAGTAATCACAGATACGCAGTATTTT.

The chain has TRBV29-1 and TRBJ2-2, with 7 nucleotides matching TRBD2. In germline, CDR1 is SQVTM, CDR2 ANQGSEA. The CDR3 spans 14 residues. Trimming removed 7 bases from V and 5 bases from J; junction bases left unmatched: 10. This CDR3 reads CSAESGAGTGELFF. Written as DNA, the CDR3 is TGCAGCGCCGAAAGCGGGGCGGGGACCGGGGAGCTGTTTTTT.

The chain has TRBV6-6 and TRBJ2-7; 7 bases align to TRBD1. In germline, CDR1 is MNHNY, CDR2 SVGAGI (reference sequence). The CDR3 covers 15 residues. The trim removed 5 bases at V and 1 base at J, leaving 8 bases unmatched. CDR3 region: CASSGTGDSSYEQYF. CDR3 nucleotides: TGTGCCAGCAGTGGAACTGGGGACAGTTCCTACGAGCAGTACTTC.

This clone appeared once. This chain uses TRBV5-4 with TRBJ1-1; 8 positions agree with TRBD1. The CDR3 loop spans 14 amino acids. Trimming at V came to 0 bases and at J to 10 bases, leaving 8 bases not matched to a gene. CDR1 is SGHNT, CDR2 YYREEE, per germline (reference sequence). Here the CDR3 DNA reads TGTGCCAGCAGCTTGGCAGGGGGCGGTATTGGAGCTTTCTTT. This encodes CASSLAGGGIGAFF.

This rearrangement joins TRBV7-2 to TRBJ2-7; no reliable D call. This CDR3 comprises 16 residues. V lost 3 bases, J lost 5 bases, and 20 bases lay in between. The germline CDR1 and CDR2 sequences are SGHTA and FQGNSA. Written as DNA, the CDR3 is TGTGCCAGCAGCTTGCGGCGCCAAGCCGCCGGAGACGAGCAGTACTTC. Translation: CASSLRRQAAGDEQYF.

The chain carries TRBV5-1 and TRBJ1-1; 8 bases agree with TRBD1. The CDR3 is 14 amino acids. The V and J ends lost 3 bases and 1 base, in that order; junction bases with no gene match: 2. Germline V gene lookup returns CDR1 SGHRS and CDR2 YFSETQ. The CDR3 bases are TGCGCCAGCAGCTGGACAGGGCGGAACACTGAAGCTTTCTTT. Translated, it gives CASSWTGRNTEAFF.

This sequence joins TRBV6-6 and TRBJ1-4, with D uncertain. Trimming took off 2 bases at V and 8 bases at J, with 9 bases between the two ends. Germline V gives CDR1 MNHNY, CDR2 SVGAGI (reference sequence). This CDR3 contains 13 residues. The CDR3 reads CASSYVLREKLFF. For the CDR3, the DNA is TGTGCCAGCAGTTACGTTCTGCGGGAAAAACTGTTTTTT.

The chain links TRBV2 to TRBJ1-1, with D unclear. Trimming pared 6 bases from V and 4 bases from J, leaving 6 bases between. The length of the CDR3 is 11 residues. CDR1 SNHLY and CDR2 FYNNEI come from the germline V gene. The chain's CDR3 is CASRLSTEAFF. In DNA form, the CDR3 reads TGTGCCAGCAGACTGAGCACTGAAGCTTTCTTT.

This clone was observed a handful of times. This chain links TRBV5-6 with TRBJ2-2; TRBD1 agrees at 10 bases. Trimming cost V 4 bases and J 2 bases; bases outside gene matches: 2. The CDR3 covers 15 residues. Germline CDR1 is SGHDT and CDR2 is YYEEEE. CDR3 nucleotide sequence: TGTGCCAGCAGCGACAGGGGGCTCAACACCGGGGAGCTGTTTTTT. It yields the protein CASSDRGLNTGELFF. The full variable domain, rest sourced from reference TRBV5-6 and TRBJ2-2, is DAGVTQSPTHLIKTRGQQVTLRCSPKSGHDTVSWYQQALGQGPQFIFQYYEEEERQRGNFPDRFSGHQFPNYSSELNVNALLLGDSALYLCASSDRGLNTGELFFGEGSRLTVL.

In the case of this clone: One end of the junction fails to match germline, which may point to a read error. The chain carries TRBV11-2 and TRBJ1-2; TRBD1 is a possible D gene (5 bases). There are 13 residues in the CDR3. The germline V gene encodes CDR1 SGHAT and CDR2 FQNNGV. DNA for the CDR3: TGTGCCAGCAGCTTTACCTGGGACTACGGCTACACCTTC. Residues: CASSFTWDYGYTF.

The CDR3 sequence: CASSSLAGGRSETQYF. The CDR3 coding sequence is TGTGCCAGCAGTTCCTTAGCGGGAGGGAGAAGTGAGACCCAGTACTTC. The rearrangement uses TRBV6-5 and TRBJ2-5; TRBD2 matches at 11 bases. The ends lost 4 bases at V and 5 bases at J; junction bases unmatched: 9. The CDR3 consists of 16 residues. Germline V gene data show CDR1 as MNHEY and CDR2 as SVGAGI.

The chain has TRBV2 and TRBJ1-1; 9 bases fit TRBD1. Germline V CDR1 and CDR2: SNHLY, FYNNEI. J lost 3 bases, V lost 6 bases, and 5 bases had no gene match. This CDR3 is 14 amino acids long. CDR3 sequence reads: CASSEQGAHTEAFF. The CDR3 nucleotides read TGTGCCAGCAGCGAACAGGGGGCGCACACTGAAGCTTTCTTT.

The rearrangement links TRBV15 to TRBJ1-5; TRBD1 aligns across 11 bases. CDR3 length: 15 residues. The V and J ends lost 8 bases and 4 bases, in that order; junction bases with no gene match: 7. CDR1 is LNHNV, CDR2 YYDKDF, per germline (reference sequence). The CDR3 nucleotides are TGTGCCACCTCAACGGGACAGGGGGGAAATCAGCCCCAGCATTTT. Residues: CATSTGQGGNQPQHF.

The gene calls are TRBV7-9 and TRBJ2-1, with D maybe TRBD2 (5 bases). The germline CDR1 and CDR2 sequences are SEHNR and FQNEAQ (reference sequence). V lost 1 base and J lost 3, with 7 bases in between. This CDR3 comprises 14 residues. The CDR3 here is CASSLEAGYNEQFF. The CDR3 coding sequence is TGTGCCAGCAGCTTAGAGGCGGGCTACAATGAGCAGTTCTTC.

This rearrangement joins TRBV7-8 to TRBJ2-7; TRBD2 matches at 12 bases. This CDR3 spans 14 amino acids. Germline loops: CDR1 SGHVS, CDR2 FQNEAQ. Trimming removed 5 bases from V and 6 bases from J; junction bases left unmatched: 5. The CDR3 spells CASSRLAGVVEQYF. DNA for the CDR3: TGTGCCAGCAGCCGACTAGCGGGAGTCGTCGAGCAGTACTTC.

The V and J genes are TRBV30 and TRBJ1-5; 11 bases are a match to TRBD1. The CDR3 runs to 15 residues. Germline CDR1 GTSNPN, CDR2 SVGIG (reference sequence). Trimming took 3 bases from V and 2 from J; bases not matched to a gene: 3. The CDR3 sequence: CAWSGQGARNQPQHF. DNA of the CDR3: TGTGCCTGGAGCGGACAGGGGGCCCGCAATCAGCCCCAGCATTTT.